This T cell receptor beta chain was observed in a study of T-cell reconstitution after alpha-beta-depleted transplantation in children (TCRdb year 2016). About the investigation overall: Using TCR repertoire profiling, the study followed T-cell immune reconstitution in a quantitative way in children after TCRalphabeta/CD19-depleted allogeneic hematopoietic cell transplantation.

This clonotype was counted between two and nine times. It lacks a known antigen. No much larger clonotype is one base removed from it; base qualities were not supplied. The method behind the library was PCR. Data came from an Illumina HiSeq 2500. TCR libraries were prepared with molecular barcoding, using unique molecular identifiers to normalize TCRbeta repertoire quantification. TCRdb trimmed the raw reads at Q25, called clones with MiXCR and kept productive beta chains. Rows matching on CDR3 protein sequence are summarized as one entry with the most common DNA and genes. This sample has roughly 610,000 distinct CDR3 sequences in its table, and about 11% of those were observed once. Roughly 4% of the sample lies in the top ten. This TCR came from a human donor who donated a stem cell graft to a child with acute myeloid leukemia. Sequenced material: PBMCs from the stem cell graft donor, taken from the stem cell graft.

The nucleotide sequence is TGTGCCTGGGGGACTAGCGGCAATGAGCAGTTCTTC. Its protein reads: CAWGTSGNEQFF. The rearrangement combines TRBV30 with TRBJ2-1; 11 of the junction bases match TRBD2. V and J are trimmed by 5 bases and 6 bases, and the gene matches miss 0 bases of the junction. The germline V gene (reference sequence) supplies CDR1 GTSNPN and CDR2 SVGIG. Its CDR3 holds 12 amino acids, cysteine through phenylalanine. Only the CDR3 portion is preserved as DNA: 36 bases, with reading frame beginning at the first base.